This TCR beta chain is drawn from a study of T cells in Graves' hyperthyroidism and ophthalmopathy. Findings and caveats of the study: The model forecast ophthalmopathy, anticipating it by a median around 6.4 months before onset.

Amplified TCR beta CDR3 regions derived from RNA transcripts. TCR CDR3 underwent first-round RT-PCR with the HTBI primer set. TCRdb called the multiplex PCR reads again in MiXCR, with one record for every CDR3 protein. The table includes more than 300,000 distinct CDR3 sequences, about 15% detected once. Stable Graves' hyperthyroidism denoted no ophthalmopathy progression over 18 months. Patients having uncontrolled infection, another autoimmune disease, pregnancy or lactation were not included. V was cut by 0 bases and J by 4 bases, with 9 bases left in between. The CDR3 is 14 amino acids. The germline gives CDR1 SGDLS, CDR2 YYNGEE. With respect to this clonotype: Its antigen is unknown.

The source is a woman aged 25 to 39 with Graves' hyperthyroidism. Sequencing was done on a sample of blood. The chain combines TRBV9 with TRBJ2-3; D is unresolved. The CDR3 loop is CASSVGRSPDTQYF. CDR3 bases: TGTGCCAGCAGCGTAGGGCGGAGCCCAGATACGCAGTATTTT.